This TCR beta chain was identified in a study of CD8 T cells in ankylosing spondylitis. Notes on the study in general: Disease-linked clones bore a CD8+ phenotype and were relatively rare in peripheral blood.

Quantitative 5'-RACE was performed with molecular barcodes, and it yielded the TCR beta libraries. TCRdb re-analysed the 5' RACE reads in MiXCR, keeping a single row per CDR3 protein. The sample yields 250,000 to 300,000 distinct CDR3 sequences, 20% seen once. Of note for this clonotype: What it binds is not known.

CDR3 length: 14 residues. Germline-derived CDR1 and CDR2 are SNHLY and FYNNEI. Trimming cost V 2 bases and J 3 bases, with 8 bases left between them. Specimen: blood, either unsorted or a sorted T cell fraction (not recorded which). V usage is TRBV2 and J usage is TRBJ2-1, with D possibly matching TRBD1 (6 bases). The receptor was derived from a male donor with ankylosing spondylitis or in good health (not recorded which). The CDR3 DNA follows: TGTGCCAGCAGTGAACAACAGGGCTACAATGAGCAGTTCTTC. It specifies CASSEQQGYNEQFF.